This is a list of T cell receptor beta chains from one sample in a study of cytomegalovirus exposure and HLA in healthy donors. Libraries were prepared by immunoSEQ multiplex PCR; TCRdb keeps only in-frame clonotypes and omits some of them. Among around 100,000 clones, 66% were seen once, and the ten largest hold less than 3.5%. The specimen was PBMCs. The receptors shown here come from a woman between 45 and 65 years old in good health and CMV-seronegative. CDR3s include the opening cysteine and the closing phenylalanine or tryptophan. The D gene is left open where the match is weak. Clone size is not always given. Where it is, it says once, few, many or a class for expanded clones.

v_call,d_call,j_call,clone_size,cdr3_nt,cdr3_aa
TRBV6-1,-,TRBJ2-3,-,TGTGCCAGCAGTGAGTCTCCCCGCACAGATACGCAGTATTTT,CASSESPRTDTQYF
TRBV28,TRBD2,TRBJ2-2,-,TGTGCCAGCAGCCAAGCTTGGGCGGGAGGCCGCACCGGGGAGCTGTTTTTT,CASSQAWAGGRTGELFF
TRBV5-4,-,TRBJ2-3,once,TGTGCCAGCAGCCGATCGGGTGTAGTGTCAGATACGCAGTATTTT,CASSRSGVVSDTQYF
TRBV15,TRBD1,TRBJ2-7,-,TGTGCCACCAGCAGTCCCGGGACAGGGCCTTACGAGCAGTACTTC,CATSSPGTGPYEQYF
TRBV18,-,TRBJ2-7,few,TGTGCCAGCTCACCGCTCAGGGGTGAGACCGAGCAGTACTTC,CASSPLRGETEQYF
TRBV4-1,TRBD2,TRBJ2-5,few,TGCGCCAGCAGCCAGTGGACTAGCGGGGGTGAAACCCAGTACTTC,CASSQWTSGGETQYF
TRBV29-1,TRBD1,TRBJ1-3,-,TGCAGCGTTGAAACAGGGGCGGGCCCTCGAAACACCATATATTTT,CSVETGAGPRNTIYF
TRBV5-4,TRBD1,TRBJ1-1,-,TGTGCCAGCAGCGGAAGCGGACAGGGGAGGGGAAGTTTT,CASSGSGQGRGSF
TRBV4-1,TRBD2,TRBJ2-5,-,TGCGCCAGCAGCCAAGCTCCCCCGGTGATAGCGGGGTCTGGCGAGACCCAGTACTTC,CASSQAPPVIAGSGETQYF
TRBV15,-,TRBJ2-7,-,TGTGCCACCAGCAGAGATCTGGGCGGGACCTACGAGCAGTACTTC,CATSRDLGGTYEQYF
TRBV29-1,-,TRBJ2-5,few,TGCAGCGTTGCTAGCCAAGAGACCCAGTACTTC,CSVASQETQYF
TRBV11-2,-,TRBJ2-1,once,TGTGCCACACAGGACCACTACAATGAGCAGTTCTTC,CATQDHYNEQFF
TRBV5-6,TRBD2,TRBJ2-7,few,TGTGCCAGCAGCTTCTTAGCGGGAGGACGCTACGAGCAGTACTTC,CASSFLAGGRYEQYF
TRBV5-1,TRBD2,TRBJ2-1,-,TGCGCCAGCAGCTTGGAGGGACTAGCGGCCAATGAGCAGTTCTTC,CASSLEGLAANEQFF
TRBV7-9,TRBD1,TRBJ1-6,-,TGTGCCAGCAGCAATAAAATCCCGGGACAGGGGAATTCACCCCTCCACTTT,CASSNKIPGQGNSPLHF
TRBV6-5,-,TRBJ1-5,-,TGTGCCAGCAGACAAAGCGGGAGCAATCAGCCCCAGCATTTT,CASRQSGSNQPQHF
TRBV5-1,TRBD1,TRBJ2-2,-,TGCGCCAGCAGCTTCGTCGGGACAGGGTCGGCCGGGGAGCTGTTTTTT,CASSFVGTGSAGELFF
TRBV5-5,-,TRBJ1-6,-,TGTGCCAGCAGTCCGGCCCCCCGGGATTCACCCCTCCACTTT,CASSPAPRDSPLHF
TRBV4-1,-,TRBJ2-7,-,TGCGCCAGCAGCCAAGTCTTAACCTTTCCAGACGAGCAGTACTTC,CASSQVLTFPDEQYF
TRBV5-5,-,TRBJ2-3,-,TGTGCCAGCAGCGACGAAAAGGCCAGGGACACAGATACGCAGTATTTT,CASSDEKARDTDTQYF
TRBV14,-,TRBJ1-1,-,TGTGCCAGCACCCGATCGCAGGCCGGGGGGACTGAAGCTTTCTTT,CASTRSQAGGTEAFF
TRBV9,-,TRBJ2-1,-,TGTGCCAGCAGCGTAGGAACTAACTCCTACAATGAGCAGTTCTTC,CASSVGTNSYNEQFF
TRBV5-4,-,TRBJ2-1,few,TGTGCCAGCAGCTTGGCCGACCGGACAGACTACAATGAGCAGTTCTTC,CASSLADRTDYNEQFF
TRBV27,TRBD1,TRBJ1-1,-,TGTGCCAGCCCTACCCTAACAGGGGTTGCTTTCTTT,CASPTLTGVAFF
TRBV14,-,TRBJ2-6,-,TGTGCCAGCAGCCAACAGGGATCCTCTGGGGCCAACGTCCTGACTTTC,CASSQQGSSGANVLTF
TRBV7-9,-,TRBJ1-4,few,TGTGCCAGCAGCTCAAATACTCGGGAAAAACTGTTTTTT,CASSSNTREKLFF
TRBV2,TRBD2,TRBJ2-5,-,TGTGCCAGCAAGTTTGGCGGGAGTGGTGAGACCCAGTACTTC,CASKFGGSGETQYF
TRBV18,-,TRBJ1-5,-,TGTGCCAGCTCACCTGGTCAGGGCAATCAGCCCCAGCATTTT,CASSPGQGNQPQHF
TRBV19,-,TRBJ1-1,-,TGTGCCAGTAGTGCCCCTGGGCAGGTGATCACTGAAGCTTTCTTT,CASSAPGQVITEAFF
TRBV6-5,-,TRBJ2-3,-,TGTGCCAGCAGCCGTAGGGGTACCGATACGCAGTATTTT,CASSRRGTDTQYF
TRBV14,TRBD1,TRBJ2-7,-,TGTGCCAGCAGCCACGCCTGGACAGGGGCGGACGAGCAGTACTTC,CASSHAWTGADEQYF
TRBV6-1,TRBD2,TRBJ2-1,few,TGTGCCAGCTACCCCGGGACTAGTTCTGGGAATGAGCAGTTCTTC,CASYPGTSSGNEQFF
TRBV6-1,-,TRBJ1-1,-,TGTGCCAGCAGTGGTCCCGCCTATGAAGCTTTCTTT,CASSGPAYEAFF
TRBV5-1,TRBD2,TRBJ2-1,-,TGCGCCAGCAGCTTTACTAGCGGGGATGTACAGTTCTTC,CASSFTSGDVQFF
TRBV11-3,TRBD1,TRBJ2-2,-,TGTGCCAGCAGCTGGGGGACAGGGCATACCGGGGAGCTGTTTTTT,CASSWGTGHTGELFF
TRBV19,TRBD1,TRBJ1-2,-,TGTGCCAGTAGTATCTCCGGGACAGGGCCTGCTAACTATGGCTACACCTTC,CASSISGTGPANYGYTF
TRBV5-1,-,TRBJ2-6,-,TGCGCCAGCACAACAGCCCCCTCTGGGGCCAACGTCCTGACTTTC,CASTTAPSGANVLTF
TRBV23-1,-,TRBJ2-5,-,TGCGCCAGCAGTCACCAGCGGACTAAGTACCAAGAGACCCAGTACTTC,CASSHQRTKYQETQYF
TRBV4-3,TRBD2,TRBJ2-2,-,TGCGCCAGCAGCCAACCGGGACTAGCGGGGGCGAACACCGGGGAGCTGTTTTTT,CASSQPGLAGANTGELFF
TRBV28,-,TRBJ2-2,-,TGTGCCAGCAGTTTGGGGGGGCTGGGTACCGGGGAGCTGTTTTTT,CASSLGGLGTGELFF
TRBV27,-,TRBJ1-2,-,TGTGCCAGCAGTCTTCCCGGGGGGAGTAGCTACACCTTC,CASSLPGGSSYTF
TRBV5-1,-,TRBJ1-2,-,TGCGCCAGCAGCTTGGGTAACCGGTTCTATGGCTACACCTTC,CASSLGNRFYGYTF
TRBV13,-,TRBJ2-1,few,TGTGCCAGCAGCTTAGGCCGCGGGGATGAGCAGTTCTTC,CASSLGRGDEQFF
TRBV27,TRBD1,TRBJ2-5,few,TGTGCCAGCAGTTCGGGACAGGGTCGCGTGGAGACCCAGTACTTC,CASSSGQGRVETQYF
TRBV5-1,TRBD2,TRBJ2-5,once,TGCGCCAGCAGGATTAGCGGGGGACAAGAGGCCCAGTACTTC,CASRISGGQEAQYF
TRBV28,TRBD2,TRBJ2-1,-,TGTGCCAGCAGCCTCGGGACTAGCGGTGAGCAGTTCTTC,CASSLGTSGEQFF
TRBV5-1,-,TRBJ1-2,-,TGCGCCAGCAGCTCGACGGAGTTAAGTGTCTATGGCTACACCTTC,CASSSTELSVYGYTF
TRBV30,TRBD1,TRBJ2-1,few,TGTGCCTGGAGCCCGGGACAGGGATTCAATGAGCAGTTCTTC,CAWSPGQGFNEQFF
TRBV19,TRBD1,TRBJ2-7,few,TGTGCCAGTAGTATGACAGGGTACGAGCAGTACTTC,CASSMTGYEQYF
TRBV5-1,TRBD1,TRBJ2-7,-,TGCGCCAGCAGCCGGAGGACAGGCCTCTACGAGCAGTACTTC,CASSRRTGLYEQYF
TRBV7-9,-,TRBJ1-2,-,TGTGCCAGCAGCACCTGGCTAGGGAGTGGCTACACCTTC,CASSTWLGSGYTF
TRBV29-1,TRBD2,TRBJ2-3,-,TGCAGCGTTGGGGGACTAGCGGGAGATACGCAGTATTTT,CSVGGLAGDTQYF
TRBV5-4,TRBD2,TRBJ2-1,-,TGTGCCAGCAGCTTGGTCCCCCTAAGCGGGAGGTGGGGCGGCAATGAGCAGTTCTTC,CASSLVPLSGRWGGNEQFF
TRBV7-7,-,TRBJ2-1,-,TGTGCCAGCAGTCCAATAGGGGGGGGAGTGGTCAATGAGCAGTTCTTC,CASSPIGGGVVNEQFF
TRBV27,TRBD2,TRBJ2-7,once,TGTGCCAGCAGTTCGATAGCGGGAGGAGCCTACGAGCAGTACTTC,CASSSIAGGAYEQYF
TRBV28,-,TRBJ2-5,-,TGTGCCAGCAGTTTGAGTAGTGGGGCACTTCGGACCCAGTACTTC,CASSLSSGALRTQYF
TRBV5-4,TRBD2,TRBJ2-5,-,TGTGCCAGCAGCTCAAATCTAGCGGGGTACCAAGAGACCCAGTACTTC,CASSSNLAGYQETQYF